One and the same sample provided the 20 T cell receptor beta chains below, sequenced in a study of control samples from healthy donors and cancer patients. Repertoires were generated with immunoSEQ multiplex PCR, while TCRdb's copy carries only in-frame clones and drops some. The sample carries nearly 200,000 clones, around 90% recorded once. Sequencing was carried out using blood. The receptors were gathered from a man aged 25 to 40 in good health.

The rearrangement uses TRBV7-3 and TRBJ1-3; 9 bases are shared with TRBD1. The germline V gene has CDR1 SGHTA and CDR2 FQGTGA. The CDR3 consists of 15 residues. V was pared by 3 bases and J by 4 bases, with 4 bases of the junction left unmatched. In DNA, the CDR3 is TGTGCCAGCAGCTTGGGACAGGGCGCCGGAAACACCATATATTTT. Its translation is CASSLGQGAGNTIYF.

This chain connects TRBV6-5 to TRBJ1-6; no clear D. The germline V gene has CDR1 MNHEY and CDR2 SVGAGI. V was shortened by 6 bases and J by 7 bases, with 16 bases between the two germline ends. CDR3 length equals 15 residues. The CDR3 reads CASRPPRFTNSPLHF. CDR3 DNA: TGTGCCAGCAGACCGCCCCGGTTTACGAATTCACCCCTCCACTTT.

V is TRBV5-1 and J is TRBJ2-1, with 10 bases matching TRBD1. Losses at the gene ends were 4 bases for V and 6 bases for J; bases not matched to a gene: 4. CDR1 SGHRS and CDR2 YFSETQ come from the germline V gene. This CDR3 is 14 amino acids long. In DNA, the CDR3 is TGCGCCAGCAGCGCCGGGACAGGGGCCAATGAGCAGTTCTTC. Its protein is CASSAGTGANEQFF.

The chain has TRBV7-9 and TRBJ2-1, with 8 bases aligning to TRBD1. J gave up 5 bases and V 8 bases, and 11 bases lay outside the gene matches. In germline, CDR1 is SEHNR, CDR2 FQNEAQ (reference sequence). The length of the CDR3 is 15 residues. This CDR3 is CASLPRTGIDNEQFF. In DNA, the CDR3 is TGTGCCAGCCTCCCCCGGACAGGGATCGACAATGAGCAGTTCTTC.

The V gene is TRBV7-9, the J gene TRBJ2-2; a possible D gene is TRBD2 (6 bases). The CDR3 runs 15 residues. Trimming took off 0 bases at V and 6 bases at J, with 11 bases between the two ends. Germline V lookup: CDR1 SEHNR, CDR2 FQNEAQ (reference sequence). The CDR3 region has the DNA TGTGCCAGCAGCTTAGCGGGGGGTTCTCCCGGGGAGCTGTTTTTT. Its protein is CASSLAGGSPGELFF.

V gene TRBV4-2 combines with J gene TRBJ1-2, with TRBD1 as a possible D gene (5 bases). The CDR3 totals 13 residues. Germline CDR1 and CDR2: LGHNA and YNFKEQ. The V end lost 0 bases, the J end lost 6 bases, and 8 bases lay between the germline ends. Here the CDR3 reads CASSQDIQDGYTF. In nucleotides, the CDR3 is TGTGCCAGCAGCCAAGATATACAGGATGGCTACACCTTC.

In DNA form, the CDR3 reads TGTGCCAGCAGCCACATACGGGGCGGCACCGGGGAGCTGTTTTTT. This sequence encodes CASSHIRGGTGELFF. The V and J genes are TRBV7-9 and TRBJ2-2; either TRBD1 or TRBD2 may fit D (5 bases each). CDR3 length: 15 residues. The V gene lost 5 bases and the J gene lost 4 bases, with 14 bases spanning the gap. Germline V CDR1 and CDR2: SEHNR, FQNEAQ (reference sequence).

The V call is TRBV14, the J call TRBJ2-7, with unresolved D. This CDR3 has 17 residues. The V end lost 4 bases, the J end lost 9 bases, and 28 bases lay between the germline ends. CDR1 and CDR2 from the germline V gene are SGHDN and FVKESK. The DNA for the CDR3 is TGTGCCAGCAGCCTCCAAGCTCGACGATCCTCCTACGGACGGCAGTACTTC. Protein product: CASSLQARRSSYGRQYF. The full variable domain, with the rest looked up from reference TRBV14 and TRBJ2-7, is EAGVTQFPSHSVIEKGQTVTLRCDPISGHDNLYWYRRVMGKEIKFLLHFVKESKQDESGMPNNRFLAERTGGTYSTLKVQPAELEDSGVYFCASSLQARRSSYGRQYFGPGTRLTVT.

Only one count was recorded for this clone. The rearrangement uses TRBV12-3 or TRBV12-4 and TRBJ2-1; D is uncertain. Trimming stripped 1 base from V and 9 bases from J, with 4 bases between. The length of the CDR3 is 11 residues. The DNA for the CDR3 is TGTGCCAGCAGTTTAGGCGTTGAGCAGTTCTTC. Translated, it gives CASSLGVEQFF.

The chain couples TRBV4-1 to TRBJ1-2, with D tentatively TRBD1 (6 bases). There are 15 residues in the CDR3. The V and J ends lost 1 base and 8 bases respectively, with 17 bases between them. CDR1 and CDR2 (germline): MGHRA, YSYEKL. DNA for the CDR3: TGCGCCAGCAGCCAAGGGGGCCAGGGGAAGGGCGGCTACACCTTC. It translates to CASSQGGQGKGGYTF.

The chain employs TRBV27 and TRBJ2-1; weak D call: TRBD1 (6 bases). This CDR3 spans 15 amino acids. Per the germline V gene, CDR1 is MNHEY and CDR2 is SMNVEV (reference sequence). The germline V and J ends were trimmed by 2 bases and 1 base, with 9 bases remaining between them. CDR3 in amino acids: CASSLQGPSYNEQFF. As DNA, the CDR3 is TGTGCCAGCAGTTTACAGGGGCCTTCCTACAATGAGCAGTTCTTC.

The chain employs TRBV19 and TRBJ1-5; D is ambiguous. V dropped 8 bases and J dropped 2 bases, with 22 bases sitting between them. Per the germline V gene, CDR1 is LNHDA and CDR2 is SQIVND (reference sequence). This CDR3 has 17 residues. Here the CDR3 DNA reads TGTGCCAGTGCTACGATACATCGGTCTGAGGGCAATCAGCCCCAGCATTTT. Residues: CASATIHRSEGNQPQHF.

This CDR3 is CASSLGLAGGRTDTQYF. The CDR3 DNA reads as TGCGCCAGCAGCTTGGGACTAGCGGGGGGGCGCACAGATACGCAGTATTTT. This rearrangement joins TRBV5-1 to TRBJ2-3, with 14 nucleotides matching TRBD2. The V and J ends lost 0 bases and 1 base, in that order; junction bases with no gene match: 1. The CDR3 covers 17 residues. Per the germline V gene, CDR1 is SGHRS and CDR2 is YFSETQ.

The chain has TRBV5-1 and TRBJ2-6; D unresolved. This CDR3 has 14 residues. Trimming removed 3 bases at V and 3 bases at J, with 7 bases between. The germline gives CDR1 SGHRS, CDR2 YFSETQ. CDR3 bases: TGCGCCAGCAGCTCGGTGGGTGGGGCCAACGTCCTGACTTTC. Translated, it gives CASSSVGGANVLTF.

This chain uses TRBV2 with TRBJ1-4, with D perhaps TRBD1 (5 bases). CDR1 is SNHLY, CDR2 FYNNEI, per germline. Trimming shortened V by 8 bases and J by 4 bases, and 11 bases separated the two germline ends. This CDR3 has 13 amino acids. The CDR3: CASRRDHNEKLFF. DNA for the CDR3: TGTGCCAGCCGCAGGGACCATAATGAAAAACTGTTTTTT. Combining the CDR3 with reference TRBV2 and TRBJ1-4 gives the whole variable domain EPEVTQTPSHQVTQMGQEVILRCVPISNHLYFYWYRQILGQKVEFLVSFYNNEISEKSEIFDDQFSVERPDGSNFTLKIRSTKLEDSAMYFCASRRDHNEKLFFGSGTQLSVL.

The chain recombines TRBV2 with TRBJ2-7; possibly TRBD2 for D (6 bases). Germline CDR1 reads SNHLY; CDR2 reads FYNNEI. The CDR3 has 14 residues. Deletions cut 6 bases from V and 3 bases from J, with 15 bases between. The CDR3 region has the DNA TGTGCCAGCAGCTACAGGTCGGGGGTCTACGAGCAGTACTTC. Its translation: CASSYRSGVYEQYF.

The CDR3 nucleotides read TGTGCCAGCAGCCATGGACAGGGATCCTACAATGAGCAGTTCTTC. Translating gives CASSHGQGSYNEQFF. The chain carries TRBV5-8 and TRBJ2-1, with 8 nucleotides matching TRBD1. CDR1 is SGHTS and CDR2 is YDEGEE in the germline V gene. The CDR3 is 15 amino acids. Trimming at V came to 4 bases and at J to 1 base, leaving 4 bases not matched to a gene.

The chain recombines TRBV12-3 or TRBV12-4 with TRBJ2-1, with unresolved D. The CDR3 consists of 13 residues. The V and J ends lost 2 bases and 4 bases respectively, with 6 bases between them. The DNA for the CDR3 is TGTGCCAGCAGTTTATGGCAGTACAATGAGCAGTTCTTC. It translates to CASSLWQYNEQFF.

The V gene is TRBV4-1, the J gene TRBJ1-2; weak D call: TRBD1 (6 bases). V dropped 1 base and J dropped 7 bases, with 13 bases sitting between them. The germline V gene encodes CDR1 MGHRA and CDR2 YSYEKL. The CDR3 has 14 residues. The CDR3, as DNA: TGCGCCAGCAGCCAAGGGGGACAATTTATTGGCTACACCTTC. Translated: CASSQGGQFIGYTF.

V is TRBV6-5 and J is TRBJ1-5, with a tentative D call TRBD1 (5 bases). The CDR3 consists of 14 residues. In germline, CDR1 is MNHEY, CDR2 SVGAGI. The V gene lost 7 bases and the J gene lost 7 bases, with 17 bases spanning the gap. The CDR3 loop reads CASIAWRGGQPQHF. The CDR3 DNA is TGTGCCAGCATTGCATGGAGGGGAGGGCAGCCCCAGCATTTT.